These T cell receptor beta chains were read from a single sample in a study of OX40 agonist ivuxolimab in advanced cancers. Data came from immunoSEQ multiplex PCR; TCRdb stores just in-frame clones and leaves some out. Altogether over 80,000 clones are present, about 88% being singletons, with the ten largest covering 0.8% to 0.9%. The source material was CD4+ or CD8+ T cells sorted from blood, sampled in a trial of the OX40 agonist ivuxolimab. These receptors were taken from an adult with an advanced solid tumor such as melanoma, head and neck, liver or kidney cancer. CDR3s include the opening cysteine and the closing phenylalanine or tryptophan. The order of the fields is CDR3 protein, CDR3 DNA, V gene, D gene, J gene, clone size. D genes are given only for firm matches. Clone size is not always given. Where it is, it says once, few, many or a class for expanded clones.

CDR3aa: CASSEGRGQSEKLFF; CDR3nt: TGTGCCAGCAGTGAAGGCAGGGGGCAAAGTGAAAAACTGTTTTTT; v_gene: TRBV6-1; d_gene: TRBD1; j_gene: TRBJ1-4; abundance: once
CDR3aa: CASSAGSGRGGSDEQFF; CDR3nt: TGTGCCAGCAGCGCCGGGAGCGGGAGGGGAGGTTCCGATGAGCAGTTCTTC; v_gene: TRBV9; d_gene: TRBD2; j_gene: TRBJ2-1; abundance: NA
CDR3aa: CASSFLDRVNYGYTF; CDR3nt: TGTGCCAGCAGCTTCTTGGACAGGGTCAACTATGGCTACACCTTC; v_gene: TRBV5-6; d_gene: TRBD1; j_gene: TRBJ1-2; abundance: NA
CDR3aa: CASSLRDSNQPQHF; CDR3nt: TGTGCCAGCAGCTTAAGGGATAGCAATCAGCCCCAGCATTTT; v_gene: TRBV7-9; d_gene: NA; j_gene: TRBJ1-5; abundance: NA
CDR3aa: CASSLVGRGDEQFF; CDR3nt: TGTGCCAGCAGCTTGGTCGGGAGGGGCGATGAGCAGTTCTTC; v_gene: TRBV5-4; d_gene: TRBD2; j_gene: TRBJ2-1; abundance: NA
CDR3aa: CSVAGTSGSYEQYF; CDR3nt: TGCAGCGTTGCTGGTACTAGCGGCTCCTACGAGCAGTACTTC; v_gene: TRBV29-1; d_gene: TRBD2; j_gene: TRBJ2-7; abundance: NA
CDR3aa: CASSTGATGTEAFF; CDR3nt: TGTGCCAGCAGTACTGGGGCAACGGGTACTGAAGCTTTCTTT; v_gene: TRBV25-1; d_gene: NA; j_gene: TRBJ1-1; abundance: NA
CDR3aa: CASSLSLAGGEQFF; CDR3nt: TGTGCCAGCAGTTTGAGTCTAGCGGGAGGTGAGCAGTTCTTC; v_gene: TRBV27; d_gene: TRBD2; j_gene: TRBJ2-1; abundance: NA
CDR3aa: CASSALNPNTEAFF; CDR3nt: TGTGCCAGCAGCGCTTTAAATCCGAACACTGAAGCTTTCTTT; v_gene: TRBV9; d_gene: NA; j_gene: TRBJ1-1; abundance: once
CDR3aa: CASSLAGVRITDTQYF; CDR3nt: TGTGCCAGCAGCTTAGCGGGTGTTCGGATTACAGATACGCAGTATTTT; v_gene: TRBV7-2; d_gene: NA; j_gene: TRBJ2-3; abundance: once
CDR3aa: CASLDSNSYEQYF; CDR3nt: TGTGCCAGTCTGGACAGCAACTCCTACGAGCAGTACTTC; v_gene: TRBV6-5; d_gene: NA; j_gene: TRBJ2-7; abundance: NA
CDR3aa: CSVLGQRYGYTF; CDR3nt: TGCAGCGTCTTGGGACAGCGCTATGGCTACACCTTC; v_gene: TRBV29-1; d_gene: TRBD1; j_gene: TRBJ1-2; abundance: NA
CDR3aa: CASSRPTGDRETQYF; CDR3nt: TGTGCCAGCAGCCGCCCTACAGGGGACCGGGAGACCCAGTACTTC; v_gene: TRBV6-6; d_gene: TRBD1; j_gene: TRBJ2-5; abundance: NA
CDR3aa: CASSPTGENTEAFF; CDR3nt: TGTGCCAGCTCACCGACAGGGGAGAACACTGAAGCTTTCTTT; v_gene: TRBV18; d_gene: TRBD1; j_gene: TRBJ1-1; abundance: NA
CDR3aa: CASSEEWTHNEQFF; CDR3nt: TGTGCCAGCAGTGAAGAATGGACTCACAATGAGCAGTTCTTC; v_gene: TRBV6-1; d_gene: NA; j_gene: TRBJ2-1; abundance: NA
CDR3aa: CASSYGGGMNTEAFF; CDR3nt: TGTGCCAGCAGTTACGGAGGGGGCATGAACACTGAAGCTTTCTTT; v_gene: TRBV6-5; d_gene: TRBD1; j_gene: TRBJ1-1; abundance: NA
CDR3aa: CASTESNQPQHF; CDR3nt: TGTGCCAGCACTGAGAGCAATCAGCCCCAGCATTTT; v_gene: TRBV2; d_gene: NA; j_gene: TRBJ1-5; abundance: few
CDR3aa: CASSQDRGQPQHF; CDR3nt: TGCGCCAGCAGCCAAGACAGGGGACAGCCCCAGCATTTT; v_gene: TRBV4-3; d_gene: NA; j_gene: TRBJ1-5; abundance: NA
CDR3aa: CASRGDRGSYEQYF; CDR3nt: TGTGCCAGCAGGGGGGACCGAGGTTCCTACGAGCAGTACTTC; v_gene: TRBV2; d_gene: NA; j_gene: TRBJ2-7; abundance: NA
CDR3aa: CASSGRGHKAFF; CDR3nt: TGTGCCAGCAGCGGCAGGGGGCATAAAGCTTTCTTT; v_gene: TRBV7-9; d_gene: TRBD1; j_gene: TRBJ1-1; abundance: few
CDR3aa: CASSFLAASTDTQYF; CDR3nt: TGTGCCAGCAGCTTCCTAGCGGCTAGCACAGATACGCAGTATTTT; v_gene: TRBV7-9; d_gene: TRBD2; j_gene: TRBJ2-3; abundance: NA
CDR3aa: CASSSSGTGIVKAFF; CDR3nt: TGTGCCAGCAGTTCCTCCGGGACAGGGATAGTGAAAGCTTTCTTT; v_gene: TRBV6-5; d_gene: TRBD1; j_gene: TRBJ1-1; abundance: NA
CDR3aa: CASTEGAGGPSRFF; CDR3nt: TGTGCCAGCACAGAGGGGGCGGGAGGGCCATCGCGTTTCTTC; v_gene: TRBV28; d_gene: TRBD2; j_gene: TRBJ2-1; abundance: NA
CDR3aa: CASSSPDRGDGYGYTF; CDR3nt: TGCGCCAGCAGCTCCCCGGACAGGGGGGATGGCTATGGCTACACCTTC; v_gene: TRBV5-1; d_gene: TRBD1; j_gene: TRBJ1-2; abundance: few
CDR3aa: CASSSSGTAMGGKLFF; CDR3nt: TGTGCCAGCAGTTCTTCCGGGACCGCGATGGGAGGAAAACTGTTTTTT; v_gene: TRBV6-5; d_gene: NA; j_gene: TRBJ1-4; abundance: NA
CDR3aa: CASTVGRFRAFF; CDR3nt: TGTGCCAGTACAGTCGGGCGCTTCAGGGCTTTCTTT; v_gene: TRBV19; d_gene: NA; j_gene: TRBJ1-1; abundance: NA
CDR3aa: CAVRLAGVLETQYF; CDR3nt: TGTGCCGTTCGACTAGCGGGAGTTCTTGAGACCCAGTACTTC; v_gene: TRBV30; d_gene: TRBD2; j_gene: TRBJ2-5; abundance: NA
CDR3aa: CSVEGGAPDGGYTF; CDR3nt: TGCAGCGTTGAAGGGGGGGCTCCGGATGGCGGCTACACCTTC; v_gene: TRBV29-1; d_gene: NA; j_gene: TRBJ1-2; abundance: NA
CDR3aa: CASSLGAGQYF; CDR3nt: TGTGCCAGCAGCTTAGGAGCTGGGCAGTACTTC; v_gene: TRBV7-8; d_gene: NA; j_gene: TRBJ2-7; abundance: once
CDR3aa: CAWSDGTGANVLTF; CDR3nt: TGTGCCTGGAGTGACGGGACAGGGGCCAACGTCCTGACTTTC; v_gene: TRBV30; d_gene: NA; j_gene: TRBJ2-6; abundance: once
CDR3aa: CASSERGYGNTIYF; CDR3nt: TGTGCCAGCAGTGAACGGGGTTATGGAAACACCATATATTTT; v_gene: TRBV6-1; d_gene: NA; j_gene: TRBJ1-3; abundance: NA
CDR3aa: CSARALDTQYF; CDR3nt: TGCAGTGCTCGGGCGTTAGATACGCAGTATTTT; v_gene: TRBV20-1; d_gene: NA; j_gene: TRBJ2-3; abundance: NA
CDR3aa: CASTAGGSGYEQYF; CDR3nt: TGTGCCAGCACCGCTGGGGGGTCGGGCTACGAGCAGTACTTC; v_gene: TRBV28; d_gene: NA; j_gene: TRBJ2-7; abundance: NA
CDR3aa: CASSPGGGNQPQHF; CDR3nt: TGTGCCAGCAGTCCCGGGGGGGGCAATCAGCCCCAGCATTTT; v_gene: TRBV6-6; d_gene: NA; j_gene: TRBJ1-5; abundance: NA
CDR3aa: CASSEAHRGEQFF; CDR3nt: TGTGCCAGCAGTGAAGCGCACAGGGGCGAGCAGTTCTTC; v_gene: TRBV2; d_gene: TRBD1; j_gene: TRBJ2-1; abundance: NA
CDR3aa: CSVVSQGRTEAFF; CDR3nt: TGCAGCGTTGTTTCCCAGGGACGTACTGAAGCTTTCTTT; v_gene: TRBV29-1; d_gene: NA; j_gene: TRBJ1-1; abundance: once
CDR3aa: CASSIFVNQPQHF; CDR3nt: TGTGCCAGTAGTATATTCGTGAATCAGCCCCAGCATTTT; v_gene: TRBV19; d_gene: NA; j_gene: TRBJ1-5; abundance: few
CDR3aa: CASSIPWGNEQFF; CDR3nt: TGTGCCAGTAGTATTCCCTGGGGTAATGAGCAGTTCTTC; v_gene: TRBV19; d_gene: NA; j_gene: TRBJ2-1; abundance: NA
CDR3aa: CASSDPQGNTEAFF; CDR3nt: TGTGCCAGCAGTGACCCACAGGGAAACACTGAAGCTTTCTTT; v_gene: TRBV6-1; d_gene: NA; j_gene: TRBJ1-1; abundance: once
CDR3aa: CASSQDSRPLGGEQFF; CDR3nt: TGCGCCAGCAGCCAAGATAGTAGGCCCCTCGGGGGTGAGCAGTTCTTC; v_gene: TRBV4-3; d_gene: NA; j_gene: TRBJ2-1; abundance: NA
CDR3aa: CASPAKQHNQPQHF; CDR3nt: TGCGCCAGCCCCGCCAAACAGCACAATCAGCCCCAGCATTTT; v_gene: TRBV5-1; d_gene: NA; j_gene: TRBJ1-5; abundance: NA